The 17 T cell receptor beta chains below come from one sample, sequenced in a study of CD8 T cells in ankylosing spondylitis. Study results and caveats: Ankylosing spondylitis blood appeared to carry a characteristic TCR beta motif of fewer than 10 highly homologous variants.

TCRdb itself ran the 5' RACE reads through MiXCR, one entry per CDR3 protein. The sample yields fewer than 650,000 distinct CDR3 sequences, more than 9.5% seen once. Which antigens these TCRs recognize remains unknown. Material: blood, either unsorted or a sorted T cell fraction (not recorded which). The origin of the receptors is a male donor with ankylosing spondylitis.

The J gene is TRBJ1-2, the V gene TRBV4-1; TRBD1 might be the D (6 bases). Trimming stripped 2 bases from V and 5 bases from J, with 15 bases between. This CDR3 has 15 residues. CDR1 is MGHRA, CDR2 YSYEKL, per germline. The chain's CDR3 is CASSQPGQQDYGYTF. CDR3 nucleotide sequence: TGCGCCAGCAGCCAACCGGGACAACAAGATTATGGCTACACCTTC.

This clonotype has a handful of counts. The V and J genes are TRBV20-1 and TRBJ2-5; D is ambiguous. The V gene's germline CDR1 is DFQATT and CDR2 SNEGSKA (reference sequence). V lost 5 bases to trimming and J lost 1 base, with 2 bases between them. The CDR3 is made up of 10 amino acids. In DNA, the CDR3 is TGCAGTGCTGGCCAAGAGACCCAGTACTTC. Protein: CSAGQETQYF.

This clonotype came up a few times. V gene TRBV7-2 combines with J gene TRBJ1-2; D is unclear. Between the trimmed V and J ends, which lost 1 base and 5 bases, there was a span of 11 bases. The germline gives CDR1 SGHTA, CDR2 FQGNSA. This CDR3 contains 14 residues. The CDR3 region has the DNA TGTGCCAGCAGCTTAGAGGCAGCCTATTATGGCTACACCTTC. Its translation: CASSLEAAYYGYTF.

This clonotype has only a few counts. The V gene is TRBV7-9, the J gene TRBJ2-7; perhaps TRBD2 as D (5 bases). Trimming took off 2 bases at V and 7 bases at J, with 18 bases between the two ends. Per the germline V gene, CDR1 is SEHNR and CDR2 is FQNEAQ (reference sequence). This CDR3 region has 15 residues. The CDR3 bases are TGTGCCAGCAGCTTAACCACCCTAGCCTCGGGTGAGCAGTACTTC. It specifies CASSLTTLASGEQYF.

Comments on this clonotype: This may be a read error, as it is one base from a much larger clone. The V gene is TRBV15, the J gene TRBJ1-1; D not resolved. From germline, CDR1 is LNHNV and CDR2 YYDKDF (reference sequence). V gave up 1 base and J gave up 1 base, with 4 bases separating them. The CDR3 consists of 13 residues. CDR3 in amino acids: CATSRAGNTEAFF. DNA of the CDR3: TGTGCCACCAGCAGAGCGGGGAACACTGAAGCTTTCTTT.

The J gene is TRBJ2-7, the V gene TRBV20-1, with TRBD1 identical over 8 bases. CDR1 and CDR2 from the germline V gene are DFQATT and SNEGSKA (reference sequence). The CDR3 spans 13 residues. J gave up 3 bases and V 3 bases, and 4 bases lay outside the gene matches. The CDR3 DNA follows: TGCAGTGCTAGGTGGACAGGGCTCTACGAGCAGTACTTC. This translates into CSARWTGLYEQYF.

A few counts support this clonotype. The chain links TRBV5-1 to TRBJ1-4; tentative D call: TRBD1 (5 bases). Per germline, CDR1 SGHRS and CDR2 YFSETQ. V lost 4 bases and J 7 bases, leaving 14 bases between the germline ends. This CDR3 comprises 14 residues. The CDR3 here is CASSPGGSGEKLFF. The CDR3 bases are TGCGCCAGCAGCCCGGGGGGGAGTGGTGAAAAACTGTTTTTT.

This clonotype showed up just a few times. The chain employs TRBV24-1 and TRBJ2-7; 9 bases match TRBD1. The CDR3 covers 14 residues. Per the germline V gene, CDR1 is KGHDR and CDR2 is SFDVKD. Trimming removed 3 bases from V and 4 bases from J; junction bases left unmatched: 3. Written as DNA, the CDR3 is TGTGCCACCAGTGATACCGGGACAGGGTACGAGCAGTACTTC. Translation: CATSDTGTGYEQYF.

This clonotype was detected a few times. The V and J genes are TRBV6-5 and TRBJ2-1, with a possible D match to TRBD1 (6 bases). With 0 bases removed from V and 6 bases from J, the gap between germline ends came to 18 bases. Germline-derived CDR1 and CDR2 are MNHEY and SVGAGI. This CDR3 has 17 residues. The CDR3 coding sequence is TGTGCCAGCAGTTACTCGTTTACAGGGAGAGAGCTCAATGAGCAGTTCTTC. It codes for CASSYSFTGRELNEQFF.

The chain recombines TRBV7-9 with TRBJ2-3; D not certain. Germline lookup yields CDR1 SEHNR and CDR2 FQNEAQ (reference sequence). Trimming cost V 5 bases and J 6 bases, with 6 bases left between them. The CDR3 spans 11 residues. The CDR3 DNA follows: TGTGCCAGCAGCGTGTGGGATACGCAGTATTTT. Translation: CASSVWDTQYF.

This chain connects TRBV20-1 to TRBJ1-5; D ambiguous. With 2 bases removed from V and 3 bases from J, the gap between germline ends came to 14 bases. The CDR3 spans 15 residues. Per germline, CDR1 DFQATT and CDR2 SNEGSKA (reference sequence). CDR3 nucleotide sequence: TGCAGTGCTAGAACCCAGGAGGGATACAATCAGCCCCAGCATTTT. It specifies CSARTQEGYNQPQHF.

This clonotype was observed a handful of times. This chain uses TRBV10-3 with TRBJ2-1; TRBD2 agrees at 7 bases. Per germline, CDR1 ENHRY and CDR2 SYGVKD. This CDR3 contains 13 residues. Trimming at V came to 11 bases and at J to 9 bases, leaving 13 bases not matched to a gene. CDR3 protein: CAGGRLAYGEQFF. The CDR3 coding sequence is TGTGCCGGGGGAAGACTAGCCTACGGTGAGCAGTTCTTC.

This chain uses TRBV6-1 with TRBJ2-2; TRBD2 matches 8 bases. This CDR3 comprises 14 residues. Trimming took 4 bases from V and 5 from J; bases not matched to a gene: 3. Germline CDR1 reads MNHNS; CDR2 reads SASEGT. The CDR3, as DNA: TGTGCCAGCAGTGGCGGGAGGAAGACCGGGGAGCTGTTTTTT. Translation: CASSGGRKTGELFF.

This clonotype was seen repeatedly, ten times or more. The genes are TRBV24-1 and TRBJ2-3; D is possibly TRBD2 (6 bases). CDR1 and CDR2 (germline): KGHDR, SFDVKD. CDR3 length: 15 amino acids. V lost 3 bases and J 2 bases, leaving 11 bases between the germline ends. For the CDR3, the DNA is TGTGCCACCAGTGATCACGGGAGAAACACAGATACGCAGTATTTT. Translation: CATSDHGRNTDTQYF.

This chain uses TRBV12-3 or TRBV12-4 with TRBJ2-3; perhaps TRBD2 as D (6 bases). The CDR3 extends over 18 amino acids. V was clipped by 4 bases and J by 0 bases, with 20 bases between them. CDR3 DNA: TGTGCCAGCAGTTCCTCTCTACATAGCGGCAGTAGCACAGATACGCAGTATTTT. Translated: CASSSSLHSGSSTDTQYF.

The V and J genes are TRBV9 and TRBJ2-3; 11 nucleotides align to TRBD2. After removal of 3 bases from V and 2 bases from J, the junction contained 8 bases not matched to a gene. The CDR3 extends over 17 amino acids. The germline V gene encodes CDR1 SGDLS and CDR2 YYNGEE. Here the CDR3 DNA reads TGTGCCAGCAGCGCCACACCGACTAGCGGGAACACAGATACGCAGTATTTT. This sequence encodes CASSATPTSGNTDTQYF.

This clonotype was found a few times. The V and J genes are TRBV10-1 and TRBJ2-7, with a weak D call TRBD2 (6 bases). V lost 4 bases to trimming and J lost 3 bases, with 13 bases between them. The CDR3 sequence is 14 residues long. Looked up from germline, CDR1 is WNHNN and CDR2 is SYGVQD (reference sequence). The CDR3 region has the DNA TGCGCCAGCAGTGCGAGCGGAGGGAACTACGAGCAGTACTTC. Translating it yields CASSASGGNYEQYF.